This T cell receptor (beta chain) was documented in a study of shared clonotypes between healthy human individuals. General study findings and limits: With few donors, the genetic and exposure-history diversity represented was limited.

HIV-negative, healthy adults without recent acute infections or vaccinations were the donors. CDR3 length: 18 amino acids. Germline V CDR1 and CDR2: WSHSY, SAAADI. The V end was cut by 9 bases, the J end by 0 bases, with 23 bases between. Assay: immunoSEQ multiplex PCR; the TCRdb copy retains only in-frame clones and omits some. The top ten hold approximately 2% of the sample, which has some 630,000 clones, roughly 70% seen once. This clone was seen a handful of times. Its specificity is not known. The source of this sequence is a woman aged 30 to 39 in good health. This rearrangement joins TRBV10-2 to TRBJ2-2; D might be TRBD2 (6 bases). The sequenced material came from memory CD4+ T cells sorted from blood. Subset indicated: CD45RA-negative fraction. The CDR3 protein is CASDPSGRVPANTGELFF. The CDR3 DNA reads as TGCGCCAGTGACCCCTCCGGGAGAGTCCCCGCGAACACCGGGGAGCTGTTTTTT.